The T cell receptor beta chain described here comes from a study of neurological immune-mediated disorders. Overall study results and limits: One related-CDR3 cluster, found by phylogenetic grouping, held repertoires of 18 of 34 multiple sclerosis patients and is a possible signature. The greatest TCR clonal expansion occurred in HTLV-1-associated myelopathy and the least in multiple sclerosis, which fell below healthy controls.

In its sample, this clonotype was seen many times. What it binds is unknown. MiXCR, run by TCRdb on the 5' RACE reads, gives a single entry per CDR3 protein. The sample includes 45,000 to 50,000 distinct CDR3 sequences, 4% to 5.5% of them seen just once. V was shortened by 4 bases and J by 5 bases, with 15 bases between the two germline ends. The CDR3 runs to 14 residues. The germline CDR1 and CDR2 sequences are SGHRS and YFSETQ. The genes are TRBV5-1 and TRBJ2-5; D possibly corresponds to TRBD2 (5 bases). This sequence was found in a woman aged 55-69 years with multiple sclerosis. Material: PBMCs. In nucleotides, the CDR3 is TGCGCCAGCAGCGTCCAATATGGCGGGGAGACCCAGTACTTC. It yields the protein CASSVQYGGETQYF.